The 10 T cell receptor beta chains listed next were all sequenced from one sample in a study of blood T cells in healthy people across ages (dated by TCRdb to the mid-2010s). To prepare the library, 5' RACE was applied. The sample was run on an Illumina HiSeq 2500. A second PCR of roughly 7 to 11 cycles was performed with a sample-barcoded 5' primer and a J-beta primer mix. TCRdb ran its own pipeline on the public reads, namely fastp trimming at Q25 and MiXCR clone calling, and kept in-frame beta chains. Here each entry gathers all rows of one CDR3 protein and keeps the most common genes and DNA. The sample contains 1.5 million to 2 million distinct CDR3 sequences, 28% of them found a single time. Together, the top ten hold 7.7% of the sample. Sequencing input: blood. Receptors originate from a woman aged 30 to 39 in good health.

This clonotype was picked up a small number of times. This sequence may be a read error, since a much larger clone differs from it by one base. V gene TRBV5-5 combines with J gene TRBJ2-1; 11 nucleotides match TRBD2. From germline, CDR1 is SGHKS and CDR2 YYEKEE (reference sequence). The CDR3 is 15 residues long. In DNA form, the CDR3 reads TGTGCCGGCAGCTCATTAGCGGGGGGGTACAATGAGCAGTTCTTC. Translated: CAGSSLAGGYNEQFF.

Notes on this clonotype: One junction end does not reproduce the germline sequence, and a read error may be involved. The chain links TRBV20-1 to TRBJ1-2, with D possibly matching TRBD1 (6 bases). The germline V gene has CDR1 DFQATT and CDR2 SNEGSKA (reference sequence). The CDR3 is made up of 15 amino acids. The CDR3 sequence is CSTRGQRKTNYGYTF. Here the CDR3 DNA reads TGCAGTACTAGAGGACAGCGAAAGACGAACTATGGCTACACCTTC.

This clonotype was counted between two and nine times. The rearrangement uses TRBV5-1 and TRBJ2-1; the D is unclear. Germline V gene lookup returns CDR1 SGHRS and CDR2 YFSETQ. CDR3 length: 13 amino acids. V shed 4 bases and J shed 8 bases, with 13 bases lying between them. The CDR3 loop reads CASSPPSGYEQFF. Here the CDR3 DNA reads TGCGCCAGCAGCCCCCCTTCGGGTTATGAGCAGTTCTTC.

In this sample, this clonotype turned up a few times. V usage is TRBV6-2 or TRBV6-3 and J usage is TRBJ2-7; perhaps TRBD1 as D (6 bases). Deletions cut 6 bases from V and 2 bases from J, with 14 bases between. This CDR3 is built from 14 residues. Germline V gene lookup returns CDR1 MNHEY and CDR2 SVGEGT. The CDR3 DNA sequence: TGTGCCAGCAGGAATGGGGGCAAAGCCTACGAGCAGTACTTC. This translates into CASRNGGKAYEQYF.

This clonotype is a singleton in its sample. This sequence joins TRBV29-1 and TRBJ1-2, with 9 bases lining up with TRBD1. CDR1 and CDR2 (germline): SQVTM, ANQGSEA. The length of the CDR3 is 14 residues. Trimming cost V 5 bases and J 7 bases; bases outside gene matches: 11. This chain's CDR3 is CSVPGQGLRVGYTF. Written as DNA, the CDR3 is TGCAGCGTTCCGGGACAGGGCCTCCGGGTTGGCTACACCTTC.

To note about this clonotype: Germline is not matched at one junction end, which may reflect a read error. The chain employs TRBV12-3 or TRBV12-4 and TRBJ1-2; no firm D call. This CDR3 is built from 16 residues. CDR3 region: CAGSPLGRVELDGYTF. The CDR3 DNA sequence: TGTGCCGGCAGTCCTCTTGGGAGGGTGGAACTCGATGGCTACACCTTC.

V and J are TRBV7-3 and TRBJ2-4; D tentatively reads TRBD1 or TRBD2 (5 bases each). CDR1 and CDR2 (germline): SGHTA, FQGTGA. V shed 4 bases and J shed 10 bases, with 14 bases lying between them. The CDR3 has 13 residues. CDR3 protein: CASSSETGAIQYF. The CDR3 DNA is TGTGCCAGCAGCTCGGAGACCGGGGCGATTCAGTACTTC.

This clonotype has only a few counts. The V gene is TRBV7-9, the J gene TRBJ2-2, with D possibly matching TRBD2 (6 bases). Germline lookup yields CDR1 SEHNR and CDR2 FQNEAQ (reference sequence). The CDR3 consists of 14 residues. V lost 5 bases and J lost 3, with 10 bases in between. The CDR3 DNA reads TGTGCCAGCAGCCGGCGGAGGGACACCGGGGAGCTGTTTTTT. It codes for CASSRRRDTGELFF.

This clonotype was counted only a few times. The chain links TRBV9 to TRBJ1-5; 7 nucleotides match TRBD1. V was clipped by 4 bases and J by 6 bases; unmatched bases: 16. CDR1 and CDR2 from the germline V gene are SGDLS and YYNGEE. The CDR3 spans 17 residues. The CDR3 here is CASSFRGRNRAGQPQHF. The CDR3, as DNA: TGTGCCAGCAGCTTCAGGGGGAGGAACAGGGCTGGTCAGCCCCAGCATTTT.

As concerns this clonotype: This may stem from a read error, because a much larger clone lies one nucleotide away. This chain's CDR3 is CVSSLGWDEQYF. CDR3 sequence (DNA): TGTGTCAGCAGCCTAGGTTGGGACGAGCAGTACTTC. This chain connects TRBV7-9 to TRBJ2-4; D is unresolved. The J call may be wrong; the DNA end is better matched by TRBJ2-7. The germline V gene encodes CDR1 SEHNR and CDR2 FQNEAQ (reference sequence). The CDR3 is made up of 12 amino acids.